The 9 T cell receptor beta chains below all came from one sample that was sequenced in a study of neurological immune-mediated disorders. The time point: technical triplicate 2. TCRdb re-called the 5' RACE reads with MiXCR, one entry per CDR3 protein. The sample shows more than 30,000 distinct CDR3 sequences, about an eighth of them seen only once. The sample was CD4+ T cells from blood. The receptors shown here come from a female donor with HTLV-1-associated myelopathy (HAM/TSP).

There are many counts of this clonotype. The gene calls are TRBV5-5 and TRBJ1-2, with 7 bases that match TRBD1. With 2 bases clipped from V and 4 bases from J, the junction kept 5 bases outside the gene matches. There are 14 residues in the CDR3. Germline V gives CDR1 SGHKS, CDR2 YYEKEE (reference sequence). This CDR3 reads CASSFPGTAYGYTF. The CDR3, as DNA: TGTGCCAGCAGCTTCCCCGGGACAGCCTATGGCTACACCTTC.

The chain recombines TRBV20-1 with TRBJ1-1; perhaps TRBD1 as D (5 bases). There are 13 residues in the CDR3. The ends were cut back, 3 bases at V and 3 bases at J, with 11 bases in the middle. Germline V gene lookup returns CDR1 DFQATT and CDR2 SNEGSKA (reference sequence). The CDR3 spells CSASSGFHTEAFF. CDR3 nucleotide sequence: TGCAGTGCTAGTTCAGGGTTTCACACTGAAGCTTTCTTT.

This clonotype was seen at least ten times. This chain links TRBV7-3 with TRBJ2-5, with TRBD2 matching over 7 bases. Germline V gene sequence: CDR1 SGHTA, CDR2 FQGTGA. This CDR3 is 14 amino acids long. V gave up 1 base and J gave up 5 bases; unmatched junction bases: 4. The CDR3 nucleotides are TGTGCCAGCAGCTTAATGGCGGGGGAGGAGACCCAGTACTTC. This codes for CASSLMAGEETQYF. Full variable domain (missing parts from reference TRBV7-3 and TRBJ2-5): GAGVSQTPSNKVTEKGKYVELRCDPISGHTALYWYRQSLGQGPEFLIYFQGTGAADDSGLPNDRFFAVRPEGSVSTLKIQRTERGDSAVYLCASSLMAGEETQYFGPGTRLLVL.

This clonotype was detected many times. This sequence joins TRBV3-1 and TRBJ2-5; D might be TRBD1 (6 bases). V was shortened by 5 bases and J by 1 base, with 11 bases between the two germline ends. Looked up from germline, CDR1 is LGHDT and CDR2 is YNNKEL (reference sequence). There are 14 residues in the CDR3. CDR3 sequence reads: CASSVQGGQETQYF. CDR3 coding DNA: TGTGCCAGCAGCGTACAAGGGGGCCAAGAGACCCAGTACTTC.

This clonotype was seen only a few times. The chain is built from TRBV10-1 and TRBJ2-1, with D possibly being TRBD2 (6 bases). The CDR3 totals 12 residues. Germline V gene lookup returns CDR1 WNHNN and CDR2 SYGVQD (reference sequence). V was trimmed by 8 bases and J by 7 bases, leaving 12 bases between them. In nucleotides, the CDR3 is TGCGCCAGCGGACTAAATTTGAATGAGCAGTTCTTC. Protein sequence: CASGLNLNEQFF.

This clonotype was found many times. The rearrangement joins TRBV5-1 to TRBJ2-1; TRBD1 is a possible D gene (7 bases). This CDR3 region has 15 residues. Germline CDR1 is SGHRS and CDR2 is YFSETQ. V lost 7 bases and J 4 bases, leaving 18 bases between the germline ends. CDR3 region: CASHQGGSVYNEQFF. The DNA of the CDR3 is TGCGCCAGCCACCAGGGGGGCAGCGTATACAATGAGCAGTTCTTC.

At least ten counts were recorded for this clonotype. The rearrangement uses TRBV12-3 or TRBV12-4 and TRBJ2-1, with 8 bases that match TRBD2. The V segment lost 8 bases and the J segment 9 bases; nucleotides outside the gene matches: 12. CDR3 length: 14 amino acids. The CDR3 DNA follows: TGTGCCAGCTATCCGGGACTAGGTCCTGGTGAGCAGTTCTTC. Protein: CASYPGLGPGEQFF.

This clonotype was seen many times. The rearrangement links TRBV5-1 to TRBJ1-1; possibly TRBD1 for D (6 bases). CDR1 SGHRS and CDR2 YFSETQ come from the germline V gene. This CDR3 is built from 15 residues. Trimming took 0 bases from V and 3 from J, leaving 12 bases between them. The CDR3 loop reads CASSLGRTADTEAFF. CDR3 nucleotide sequence: TGCGCCAGCAGCTTGGGCCGGACAGCGGACACTGAAGCTTTCTTT. The full variable domain, with the rest looked up from reference TRBV5-1 and TRBJ1-1, is KAGVTQTPRYLIKTRGQQVTLSCSPISGHRSVSWYQQTPGQGLQFLFEYFSETQRNKGNFPGRFSGRQFSNSRSEMNVSTLELGDSALYLCASSLGRTADTEAFFGQGTRLTVV.

This clonotype was recorded many times. The chain couples TRBV28 to TRBJ2-5; TRBD2 agrees at 10 bases. V dropped 3 bases and J dropped 5; count of bases not matched to a gene: 6. This CDR3 region has 15 residues. The V gene's germline CDR1 is MDHEN and CDR2 SYDVKM. CDR3 in amino acids: CASSLALAGAETQYF. DNA of the CDR3: TGTGCCAGCAGTTTGGCCCTAGCGGGAGCGGAGACCCAGTACTTC. The full variable domain, rest sourced from reference TRBV28 and TRBJ2-5, is DVKVTQSSRYLVKRTGEKVFLECVQDMDHENMFWYRQDPGLGLRLIYFSYDVKMKEKGDIPEGYSVSREKKERFSLILESASTNQTSMYLCASSLALAGAETQYFGPGTRLLVL.